This T cell receptor beta chain was captured in a study of tissue T cells after allogeneic stem cell transplantation. Study-wide results and limits: Within patients, tissue anatomy strongly shaped TCR repertoire composition. Tissue-detected TCR repertoire was only partly captured by blood and spleen T cells.

Sequencing of TCRbeta CDR3 at survey depth gave sequences and template counts. This table comes from immunoSEQ multiplex PCR, and its TCRdb copy is limited to in-frame clones, with some not included. Counted here are about 4,000 clones, around half occurring once; the ten biggest clones make up roughly 27%. This sample's time point: mouse harvest day 14 after allogeneic transplant. Each mouse received 10^7 T-cell-depleted marrow cells plus 10^6 splenic CD5+ T cells by tail vein. B6 (H2b) cells into BALB/c (H2d) mice; tissues taken at day 7 or 14. In the case of this clone: Antigen specificity is unknown. All gene names here are mouse names.

Sequences were obtained from gut tissue. The sequence was obtained from a female BALB/c mouse given C57BL/6 T cells with graft-versus-host disease after an allogeneic hematopoietic cell transplant.

The sequenced CDR3 bases are TGTGCCAGCAGTCTGGGGGTCTATAATTCGCCCCTCTAC. Residues: CASSLGVYNSPLY. The whole CDR3 reads CASSLGVYNSPLYF. V gene TRBV26 combines with J gene TRBJ1-6; no definite D call. The read finishes 1 residue shy of the CDR3 end, and the germline J gene is used to complete it. Being an ORF, TRBJ1-6 has a function that is uncertain. The CDR3 spans 14 residues. Looked up from germline, CDR1 is KGHPV and CDR2 is FQNQEV (reference sequence). Trimming cost V 2 bases and J 3 bases, with 5 bases left between them.